A single sample is the source of the 10 T cell receptor beta chains below, sequenced in a study of control samples from healthy donors and cancer patients. Sequencing used immunoSEQ multiplex PCR; TCRdb keeps in-frame clones, though not all of them. The sample includes 95,000 to 130,000 clones, more than 85% of them seen just once. The sequencing input was blood. The receptors were gathered from a man aged 30 to 39 in good health.

V and J are TRBV27 and TRBJ2-3; the match to TRBD2 covers 9 bases. CDR1 MNHEY and CDR2 SMNVEV come from the germline V gene (reference sequence). The trim removed 5 bases at V and 3 bases at J, leaving 21 bases unmatched. CDR3 length: 20 residues. The CDR3 DNA sequence: TGTGCCAGCAGTACGGGAGTAGATTCTATACGGAGCGGGGGGACAGATACGCAGTATTTT. It translates to CASSTGVDSIRSGGTDTQYF.

V is TRBV5-6 and J is TRBJ1-1; the D is unclear. Germline CDR1 SGHDT, CDR2 YYEEEE. The V and J ends lost 4 bases and 1 base respectively, with 8 bases between them. This CDR3 region has 13 residues. Here the CDR3 reads CASSNGRNTEAFF. The CDR3 DNA follows: TGTGCCAGCAGCAATGGGCGGAACACTGAAGCTTTCTTT. Full variable domain (remainder filled in from reference TRBV5-6 and TRBJ1-1): DAGVTQSPTHLIKTRGQQVTLRCSPKSGHDTVSWYQQALGQGPQFIFQYYEEEERQRGNFPDRFSGHQFPNYSSELNVNALLLGDSALYLCASSNGRNTEAFFGQGTRLTVV.

The chain couples TRBV9 to TRBJ2-1; 13 nucleotides agree with TRBD2. Germline loops: CDR1 SGDLS, CDR2 YYNGEE. There are 22 residues in the CDR3. V trimming: 3 bases; J trimming: 2 bases; junction bases outside the gene matches: 20. The CDR3 nucleotides are TGTGCCAGCAGCGCCTCCCTCCAGGGTTCCCGGACTAGCGGGGGTACCTACAATGAGCAGTTCTTC. Translation gives CASSASLQGSRTSGGTYNEQFF.

This chain joins TRBV5-4 and TRBJ2-5, with 7 bases matching TRBD2. This CDR3 has 16 residues. With V trimmed by 7 bases and J by 2 bases, 14 bases remained unmatched. Germline lookup yields CDR1 SGHNT and CDR2 YYREEE (reference sequence). The CDR3 protein is CASGGVGGRKQETQYF. CDR3 bases: TGTGCCAGCGGGGGGGTCGGTGGCAGGAAACAAGAGACCCAGTACTTC.

The chain couples TRBV5-1 to TRBJ2-3, with 9 nucleotides matching TRBD2. CDR3 length: 16 amino acids. Germline V lookup: CDR1 SGHRS, CDR2 YFSETQ. The ends lost 0 bases at V and 2 bases at J; junction bases unmatched: 4. CDR3 coding DNA: TGCGCCAGCAGCTTGGATAGCGGGGGTCCCACAGATACGCAGTATTTT. It specifies CASSLDSGGPTDTQYF.

This chain joins TRBV24-1 and TRBJ1-2; D ambiguous. CDR3 length: 11 residues. Looked up from germline, CDR1 is KGHDR and CDR2 is SFDVKD. The V end lost 7 bases, the J end lost 3 bases, and 5 bases lay between the germline ends. The CDR3 reads CATRGDYGYTF. DNA for the CDR3: TGTGCCACCAGGGGAGACTATGGCTACACCTTC.

The chain employs TRBV27 and TRBJ1-2; TRBD1 might be the D (6 bases). The germline V and J ends were trimmed by 1 base and 6 bases, with 9 bases remaining between them. This CDR3 region has 13 residues. Germline CDR1 and CDR2: MNHEY and SMNVEV (reference sequence). DNA of the CDR3: TGTGCCAGCAGTTTATTACAGGGCGATGGCTACACCTTC. It translates to CASSLLQGDGYTF.

The chain combines TRBV4-1 with TRBJ1-1; tentative D call: TRBD1 (5 bases). Germline assignment: CDR1 MGHRA and CDR2 YSYEKL. V was pared by 1 base and J by 5 bases, with 8 bases between. The CDR3 totals 13 residues. CDR3 nucleotide sequence: TGCGCCAGCAGCCAAGGGGGGACTACTGAAGCTTTCTTT. This translates into CASSQGGTTEAFF.

V and J are TRBV27 and TRBJ2-3; D not resolved. The CDR3 sequence is 14 residues long. Trimming removed 0 bases from V and 0 bases from J, with 4 bases in between. Germline V gives CDR1 MNHEY, CDR2 SMNVEV (reference sequence). CDR3 bases: TGTGCCAGCAGTTTATCAGACAGCACAGATACGCAGTATTTT. It translates to CASSLSDSTDTQYF.

The chain has TRBV2 and TRBJ2-7; either TRBD1 or TRBD2 may supply D (5 bases each). In germline, CDR1 is SNHLY, CDR2 FYNNEI. CDR3 size: 13 residues. Trimming removed 6 bases from V and 7 bases from J, with 16 bases in between. The CDR3 DNA sequence: TGTGCCAGCAGGGATTGGTGGGGCGGGGAGCAGTACTTC. It encodes CASRDWWGGEQYF.